This T cell receptor (beta chain) emerged from a study of relationships among human T cell subsets (dated by TCRdb to the early 2010s). Study-level background: The study sequenced eight distinct T cell populations from blood: pan T, CD8 cytotoxic, regulatory, Th1, Th2, naive plus transitional, activated and memory cells. General conclusions and limits of the study: The bead-based sorting was unable to rule out the presence of a CD4+CD8+ double-positive population. Substantial sharing of CDR3s among Th1, Th2 and regulatory T cells was interpreted as suggestive of stochastic cell fate choices. T cell counts went unrecorded for a couple of pan T samples, which were processed alongside pan B cells. While more than 55% of CD8+ cytotoxic sequences came from clones with more than 100 reads, the regulatory and Th2 subsets had few clones of that kind. V, D and J usage, CDR3 length and N-nucleotide additions showed no statistically significant differences among the seven subsets.

As concerns this clonotype: No antigen is known for it. Per-nucleotide qualities are absent, and no much larger clonotype sits a single base away.

Library preparation was by multiplex PCR. Sequencing was performed on a 454 GS FLX. Semiquantitative ARM-PCR was used to amplify the TCR alpha and beta CDR3 regions from mRNA. In ARM-PCR, tagged nested gene-specific primers were applied first, and communal superprimers then carried out the exponential amplification. Exonuclease was used to remove the nested primers before the first-round PCR products went through the second amplification round. Amplicons were sequenced on the 454 platform, which allows rapid sequencing of millions of DNA fragments without cloning bias. A read was counted as effective if the read could be mapped to both V and J germline segments. As for the authors' bioinformatics: Reads were assigned to germline V, D and J segments with IRmap, which uses pyromap, a Smith-Waterman modification adapted to 454 sequencing errors. D-beta assignments were filtered with cutoffs set at the 99th percentile of alignment scores obtained from simulated random sequences. CDR3 was defined as the amino acids between the conserved V-segment Y[YFLI]C motif and the J-segment [FW]GXGT motif. A compound Poisson process model, previously applied to large-scale EST data, was used to estimate repertoire diversity. A procedure for detecting cross-contamination was used to argue that the shared CDR3s did not come from sample contamination. Starting from the raw public reads, TCRdb applied fastp trimming at Q25, assembled clones with MiXCR and retained in-frame beta chains. Here each entry gathers all rows of one CDR3 protein and keeps the most common genes and DNA. These V and J calls are TCRdb output, not the study's own analysis. Present in this sample are approximately 15,000 distinct CDR3 sequences, less than 80% of which were seen just once. The ten largest clonotypes hold under 40% of the sample.

Deletion took 5 bases off V and 0 bases off J, with a span of 13 bases between the germline ends. The CDR3 runs 14 amino acids, cysteine and phenylalanine included. Only CDR3 DNA is held: 42 bases, read in frame from base 1. The germline V gene (reference sequence) specifies DFQATT as CDR1 and SNEGSKA as CDR2. To isolate the T cell subsets, Miltenyi superparamagnetic beads coated with subset-specific monoclonal antibodies were used. Peripheral blood was used as the source from which all T cell populations were isolated. Ficoll separation was used to obtain mononuclear cells from whole blood, after which anti-CD14 microbeads were used to deplete monocytes. Isolated cell populations were immediately resuspended in RNAprotect reagent. CD3+ T cells in general were included in the pan T sample.

The chain uses TRBV20-1 and TRBJ1-1, with TRBD1 perhaps the D gene, on 5 matching bases. The sample consisted of total T cells sorted from blood. Explained via the paper, the cell subset or site label denotes: CD3+ T cells in general. This clonotype was obtained from a man aged 35-49 years in good health. The DNA is TGCAGTGCTTCAAACTGGGGGATGAACACTGAAGCTTTCTTT. Its coded protein is CSASNWGMNTEAFF.